The clone carrying this T cell receptor (beta chain) has ten or more counts. Its cognate antigen is unknown. Each CDR3 protein gets one entry after TCRdb re-called the RT-PCR reads with MiXCR. Here the sample spans about 570,000 distinct CDR3 sequences, 11% being singletons. These data come from a study of response to subunit inactivated influenza vaccine. The germline V gene encodes CDR1 SGHDT and CDR2 YYEEEE. The CDR3 is 12 amino acids. V lost 0 bases to trimming and J lost 9 bases, with 7 bases between them. General observations from the study: Few new T cells, the authors suggested, are recruited by each seasonal influenza vaccination.

This sample was also put to use in a study of T cells expressing NK-cell markers. That work contributes: The authors generated TCR beta cDNA through 5'RACE template switching with UMIs. The study sequenced eight donors, seven HCMV-seropositive and one seronegative.

The chain carries TRBV5-6 and TRBJ2-1; D possibly matches TRBD1 or TRBD2 (5 bases each). This TCR derives from a man between 45 and 60 years old who received an inactivated influenza vaccine. The input for sequencing was PBMCs from blood, taken on the day of vaccination. This CDR3 reads CASSLARGEQFF. DNA of the CDR3: TGTGCCAGCAGCTTGGCGAGGGGTGAGCAGTTCTTC.